One T cell receptor beta chain is described in this entry. The antigen is not known. The PCR ran on 60 Vbeta and 13 Jbeta primers. This table comes from immunoSEQ multiplex PCR, and its TCRdb copy is limited to in-frame clones, with some not included. This sample yields about 160,000 clones, of which around four fifths are seen a single time; roughly 1.3% belongs to the top ten. This specimen comes from a study of cytomegalovirus exposure and HLA in healthy donors. Notes on the study in general: Presence/absence analyses assumed roughly uniform sequencing depth across donors, which may not hold.

Sequencing was performed on PBMCs. This receptor was identified in a woman between 50 and 59 years old in good health and CMV-seronegative.

The DNA of the CDR3 is TGTGCCTGGAGTCAGGATGGGGGGTCTGGACGCAATCAGCCCCAGCATTTT. Protein sequence: CAWSQDGGSGRNQPQHF. The rearrangement links TRBV30 to TRBJ1-5; D is perhaps TRBD1 (5 bases). V gave up 2 bases and J gave up 2 bases, with 19 bases separating them. The germline V gene encodes CDR1 GTSNPN and CDR2 SVGIG (reference sequence). CDR3 size: 17 residues.